The 31 T cell receptor beta chains in this list originate from one sample, sequenced in a study of regulatory T cells in long-lasting Graves disease. The sample's time point: newly diagnosed GD, antithyroid drugs for less than 3 months. Extracted PBMC RNA gave rise to the TCR library. Researchers made TCR beta libraries by using iRepertoire HTBI primers and running Arm-PCR on CDR3 regions. TCRdb used MiXCR to reprocess the multiplex PCR reads, holding one entry per CDR3 protein. The data hold about 330,000 distinct CDR3 sequences, with roughly 16% observed a single time. Another study also made use of these data, one on T cells in Graves' hyperthyroidism and ophthalmopathy.

Sequencing used peripheral blood mononuclear cells (PBMCs), obtained at new diagnosis, from a patient treated with antithyroid drugs. These TCRs come from a woman under 30 with Graves disease.

This clonotype was picked up one time. The chain joins TRBV5-5 to TRBJ2-7; TRBD1 matches at 7 bases. V was clipped by 3 bases and J by 2 bases; unmatched bases: 5. Per germline, CDR1 SGHKS and CDR2 YYEKEE (reference sequence). This CDR3 spans 14 amino acids. In DNA, the CDR3 is TGTGCCAGCAGCTACCGGGACAGAACCTACGAGCAGTACTTC. It translates to CASSYRDRTYEQYF.

This clonotype has at least ten counts. The rearrangement links TRBV27 to TRBJ1-5; 8 nucleotides agree with TRBD1. This CDR3 region has 14 residues. V lost 3 bases, J lost 6 bases, and 4 bases stayed unmatched. CDR1 and CDR2 from the germline V gene are MNHEY and SMNVEV (reference sequence). The CDR3: CASSFGQGSQPQHF. The CDR3 bases are TGTGCCAGCAGTTTCGGACAGGGAAGTCAGCCCCAGCATTTT.

A few counts support this clonotype. The rearrangement uses TRBV12-3 or TRBV12-4 and TRBJ2-1, with 10 bases aligning to TRBD1. The CDR3 is 15 residues long. Losses at the gene ends were 4 bases for V and 9 bases for J; bases not matched to a gene: 9. The CDR3 here is CASSSTGGSFGEQFF. The DNA for the CDR3 is TGTGCCAGCAGTTCGACAGGGGGCTCTTTCGGTGAGCAGTTCTTC.

This clonotype was detected only a few times. This sequence joins TRBV29-1 and TRBJ1-4; possibly TRBD1 for D (5 bases). With 6 bases removed from V and 5 bases from J, the gap between germline ends came to 13 bases. Germline-derived CDR1 and CDR2 are SQVTM and ANQGSEA. The CDR3 is 13 amino acids. CDR3 DNA: TGCAGCGTAGGGGTGGCAGCGAATGAAAAACTGTTTTTT. As protein: CSVGVAANEKLFF.

This clonotype was counted a few times. The chain recombines TRBV15 with TRBJ2-7, with D unclear. CDR1 LNHNV and CDR2 YYDKDF come from the germline V gene (reference sequence). Trimming pared 1 base from V and 6 bases from J, leaving 10 bases between. The CDR3 spans 13 residues. The CDR3 loop is CATSRVSSSEQYF. CDR3 DNA: TGTGCCACCAGCAGAGTGTCGTCAAGCGAGCAGTACTTC.

The chain combines TRBV30 with TRBJ2-7; D might be TRBD1 (7 bases). Trimming removed 0 bases at V and 7 bases at J, with 22 bases between. The V gene's germline CDR1 is GTSNPN and CDR2 SVGIG (reference sequence). The CDR3 sequence is 16 residues long. The CDR3 DNA reads as TGTGCCTGGAGTGTACGGGGCGGGACAGAAGTGGGGGAGCAGTACTTC. Translating gives CAWSVRGGTEVGEQYF. The full variable domain, rest sourced from reference TRBV30 and TRBJ2-7, is SQTIHQWPATLVQPVGSPLSLECTVEGTSNPNLYWYRQAAGRGLQLLFYSVGIGQISSEVPQNLSASRPQDRQFILSSKKLLLSDSGFYLCAWSVRGGTEVGEQYFGPGTRLTVT.

This rearrangement joins TRBV20-1 to TRBJ2-7; 8 bases line up with TRBD2. The V gene end was trimmed by 0 bases and the J gene end by 0 bases; junction bases not matched to a gene: 7. Germline-derived CDR1 and CDR2 are DFQATT and SNEGSKA (reference sequence). This CDR3 is built from 16 residues. DNA for the CDR3: TGCAGTGCTAGAGAGACGGGAGGGGGGAGCTCCTACGAGCAGTACTTC. It is translated as CSARETGGGSSYEQYF.

This clonotype was counted between two and nine times. The chain carries TRBV27 and TRBJ2-1; 7 bases align to TRBD1. The CDR3 is 12 residues long. The V gene end was trimmed by 7 bases and the J gene end by 8 bases; junction bases not matched to a gene: 5. The germline V gene has CDR1 MNHEY and CDR2 SMNVEV (reference sequence). For the CDR3, the DNA is TGTGCCAGCAAGGGGGCGGAGGATGAGCAGTTCTTC. Translating it yields CASKGAEDEQFF.

This clonotype was counted many times. The V and J genes are TRBV12-3 or TRBV12-4 and TRBJ2-3; possible D gene TRBD2, 6 bases. V was trimmed by 7 bases and J by 2 bases, leaving 10 bases between them. The CDR3 length is 13 residues. The CDR3 loop is CASTSVNTDTQYF. The CDR3 bases are TGTGCCAGCACTAGCGTTAACACAGATACGCAGTATTTT.

This clonotype was seen only a few times. V usage is TRBV5-4 and J usage is TRBJ1-2; 8 nucleotides agree with TRBD1. Unmatched junction bases numbered 6, after V lost 4 bases and J lost 1 base. The germline V gene encodes CDR1 SGHNT and CDR2 YYREEE (reference sequence). This CDR3 contains 15 residues. The CDR3 coding sequence is TGTGCCAGCAGCCCCTCCGGACAGGGTAACTATGGCTACACCTTC. It yields the protein CASSPSGQGNYGYTF.

This clonotype came up many times. J is TRBJ1-2 and V is TRBV3-1; 8 positions match TRBD1. CDR3 length equals 14 residues. The germline V gene encodes CDR1 LGHDT and CDR2 YNNKEL (reference sequence). V dropped 6 bases and J dropped 4; count of bases not matched to a gene: 7. The CDR3 loop is CASRAGQAAYGYTF. CDR3 bases: TGTGCCAGCAGGGCGGGACAGGCGGCCTATGGCTACACCTTC.

This clonotype was detected only a few times. This sequence joins TRBV2 and TRBJ1-5, with 12 bases matching TRBD1. V was clipped by 5 bases and J by 6 bases; unmatched bases: 8. This CDR3 is 16 amino acids long. From germline, CDR1 is SNHLY and CDR2 FYNNEI. CDR3 sequence: CASSLSGTGGVQPQHF. In nucleotides, the CDR3 is TGTGCCAGCAGTTTGTCCGGGACAGGGGGCGTTCAGCCCCAGCATTTT.

This clonotype was seen ten or more times. The V and J genes are TRBV6-1 and TRBJ1-4; TRBD1 matches 7 bases. The V gene's germline CDR1 is MNHNS and CDR2 SASEGT. The CDR3 sequence is 12 residues long. The V gene end was trimmed by 8 bases and the J gene end by 6 bases; junction bases not matched to a gene: 3. CDR3 DNA: TGTGCCAGCCGGACAGGTTATGAAAAACTGTTTTTT. The encoded protein is CASRTGYEKLFF.

This clonotype came up a few times. The chain carries TRBV5-5 and TRBJ1-1; no definite D call. The CDR3 extends over 15 amino acids. Germline lookup yields CDR1 SGHKS and CDR2 YYEKEE (reference sequence). The germline V and J ends were trimmed by 0 bases and 0 bases, with 9 bases remaining between them. This CDR3 reads CASSLGLFMNTEAFF. The CDR3 DNA sequence: TGTGCCAGCAGCTTGGGGCTCTTCATGAACACTGAAGCTTTCTTT. Complete variable domain (other parts from reference TRBV5-5 and TRBJ1-1): DAGVTQSPTHLIKTRGQQVTLRCSPISGHKSVSWYQQVLGQGPQFIFQYYEKEERGRGNFPDRFSARQFPNYSSELNVNALLLGDSALYLCASSLGLFMNTEAFFGQGTRLTVV.

At least ten counts were recorded for this clonotype. The chain uses TRBV7-3 and TRBJ2-3; D call uncertain. Trimming shortened V by 8 bases and J by 0 bases, and 9 bases separated the two germline ends. CDR1 SGHTA and CDR2 FQGTGA come from the germline V gene. The CDR3 covers 13 residues. The CDR3 coding sequence is TGTGCCAGCGCTGGAACTAGCACAGATACGCAGTATTTT. It yields the protein CASAGTSTDTQYF.

J is TRBJ1-1 and V is TRBV3-1; 9 nucleotides line up with TRBD1. The V and J ends lost 0 bases and 5 bases, in that order; junction bases with no gene match: 7. The CDR3 loop spans 16 amino acids. Germline loops: CDR1 LGHDT, CDR2 YNNKEL (reference sequence). CDR3 in amino acids: CASSQDGTGTGTEAFF. DNA for the CDR3: TGTGCCAGCAGCCAAGATGGGACAGGGACAGGGACTGAAGCTTTCTTT.

The J gene is TRBJ1-2, the V gene TRBV11-2; perhaps TRBD1 as D (5 bases). The CDR3 is 13 residues long. Trimming took off 2 bases at V and 4 bases at J, with 8 bases between the two ends. Germline V gives CDR1 SGHAT, CDR2 FQNNGV. The CDR3: CASSLPGTYGYTF. The CDR3, as DNA: TGTGCCAGCAGCTTACCGGGGACCTATGGCTACACCTTC.

This clonotype has at least ten counts. CDR3 coding DNA: TGTGCCAGCAGCTTTGGACAGACTGAAGCTTTCTTT. Residues: CASSFGQTEAFF. The chain couples TRBV11-2 to TRBJ1-1; the D gene is possibly TRBD1 (6 bases). Deletions cut 3 bases from V and 5 bases from J, with 7 bases between. Germline V gene lookup returns CDR1 SGHAT and CDR2 FQNNGV. This CDR3 has 12 amino acids. The full variable domain, completed using reference TRBV11-2 and TRBJ1-1, is EAGVAQSPRYKIIEKRQSVAFWCNPISGHATLYWYQQILGQGPKLLIQFQNNGVVDDSQLPKDRFSAERLKGVDSTLKIQPAKLEDSAVYLCASSFGQTEAFFGQGTRLTVV.

This clonotype was recorded many times. The chain employs TRBV7-3 and TRBJ2-1, with a possible D match to TRBD1 (6 bases). Germline V gene sequence: CDR1 SGHTA, CDR2 FQGTGA. V was trimmed by 5 bases and J by 2 bases, leaving 10 bases between them. The CDR3 is made up of 14 amino acids. This CDR3 reads CASSQGLTYNEQFF. CDR3 DNA sequence: TGTGCCAGCAGCCAGGGGCTAACCTACAATGAGCAGTTCTTC.

This clonotype was seen repeatedly, ten times or more. The rearrangement links TRBV28 to TRBJ2-7; 12 bases fit TRBD1. The CDR3 length is 17 residues. V lost 1 base, J lost 5 bases, and 9 bases stayed unmatched. The germline CDR1 and CDR2 sequences are MDHEN and SYDVKM. CDR3 bases: TGTGCCAGCAGTTTATCGGGACAGGGGGCGCATTACGACGAGCAGTACTTC. It is translated as CASSLSGQGAHYDEQYF.

This clonotype has a handful of counts. An end of the junction does not agree with germline; a read error may underlie this. The gene calls are TRBV4-1 and TRBJ1-5; tentatively, D is TRBD1 (5 bases). The CDR3 runs to 16 residues. The germline gives CDR1 MGHRA, CDR2 YSYEKL. The CDR3: CASSQDSVGGAQPQHF. The DNA of the CDR3 is TGTGCCAGCAGCCAAGATTCGGTGGGGGGAGCTCAGCCCCAGCATTTT.

Ten or more counts support this clonotype. The rearrangement joins TRBV30 to TRBJ1-1; no clear D. This CDR3 region has 13 residues. The germline gives CDR1 GTSNPN, CDR2 SVGIG (reference sequence). Trimming took off 2 bases at V and 1 base at J, with 8 bases between the two ends. CDR3 coding DNA: TGTGCCTGGAGTAAGACCTCGAACACTGAAGCTTTCTTT. Amino acid sequence: CAWSKTSNTEAFF.

This clonotype was counted many times. The rearrangement joins TRBV2 to TRBJ1-2; D not resolved. The CDR3 is 16 amino acids. V was cut by 3 bases and J by 2 bases, with 16 bases left in between. CDR1 is SNHLY, CDR2 FYNNEI, per germline. The CDR3 here is CASSDPLMRANYGYTF. The CDR3 coding sequence is TGTGCCAGCAGTGACCCTCTGATGAGGGCCAACTATGGCTACACCTTC.

This clonotype has a count of ten or more. This chain links TRBV28 with TRBJ2-3; 11 bases fit TRBD2. J lost 6 bases, V lost 2 bases, and 7 bases had no gene match. Germline values: CDR1 MDHEN, CDR2 SYDVKM. The CDR3 sequence is 16 residues long. The CDR3 here is CASSLHALAGVDTQYF. The DNA of the CDR3 is TGTGCCAGCAGTTTACATGCACTAGCGGGGGTGGATACGCAGTATTTT. Looking up the rest from reference TRBV28 and TRBJ2-3 gives the full variable domain: DVKVTQSSRYLVKRTGEKVFLECVQDMDHENMFWYRQDPGLGLRLIYFSYDVKMKEKGDIPEGYSVSREKKERFSLILESASTNQTSMYLCASSLHALAGVDTQYFGPGTRLTVL.

Regarding this clonotype: A much larger clone is a single base away; this may be a read error. CDR3: CASSQASLAGGHADTPYF. As DNA, the CDR3 is TGTGCCAGCAGCCAAGCCTCACTAGCGGGGGGGCACGCAGATACGCCGTATTTT. This chain joins TRBV3-1 and TRBJ2-3; 13 nucleotides line up with TRBD2. This CDR3 region has 18 residues. Per germline, CDR1 LGHDT and CDR2 YNNKEL (reference sequence).

This clonotype came up many times. This chain links TRBV28 with TRBJ2-3; D may be TRBD1 (6 bases). Germline V gene sequence: CDR1 MDHEN, CDR2 SYDVKM. The CDR3 contains 17 residues. Trimming removed 3 bases at V and 4 bases at J, with 20 bases between. The CDR3 bases are TGTGCCAGCAGTTTGAGTGCAGGGGCGCAGAGCGCAGATACGCAGTATTTT. This translates into CASSLSAGAQSADTQYF. Drawing the rest from reference TRBV28 and TRBJ2-3, the complete variable domain is DVKVTQSSRYLVKRTGEKVFLECVQDMDHENMFWYRQDPGLGLRLIYFSYDVKMKEKGDIPEGYSVSREKKERFSLILESASTNQTSMYLCASSLSAGAQSADTQYFGPGTRLTVL.

The table lists this clonotype with many counts. The rearrangement joins TRBV7-9 to TRBJ2-7, with 11 positions matching TRBD2. V shed 5 bases and J 4 bases; nucleotides not matched to a gene: 16. This CDR3 is 18 amino acids long. The germline gives CDR1 SEHNR, CDR2 FQNEAQ (reference sequence). DNA of the CDR3: TGTGCCAGCAGCACCCCCTTTAGCGGGAGGGCCTTGGCTTACGAGCAGTACTTC. Its protein product is CASSTPFSGRALAYEQYF.

This clonotype showed up many times. V gene TRBV28 combines with J gene TRBJ2-7; D not resolved. The V gene lost 2 bases and the J gene lost 3 bases, with 11 bases spanning the gap. The CDR3 sequence is 14 residues long. CDR1 is MDHEN and CDR2 is SYDVKM in the germline V gene. The CDR3 spells CASSLPHIYYEQYF. CDR3 coding DNA: TGTGCCAGCAGTTTACCGCATATCTACTACGAGCAGTACTTC.

This clonotype has more than one count but fewer than ten. V usage is TRBV6-2 or TRBV6-3 and J usage is TRBJ1-1; 7 positions match TRBD1. This CDR3 has 12 residues. The germline V gene encodes CDR1 MNHEY and CDR2 SVGEGT. Germline trimming cut 4 bases from V and 11 bases from J; bases unmatched to any gene: 7. The DNA of the CDR3 is TGTGCCAGCAGTTTGGACAGGCCCGAGGCTTTCTTT. Translation gives CASSLDRPEAFF.

The sample holds a few counts of this clonotype. V and J are TRBV29-1 and TRBJ2-7; no clear D gene. Trimming left V 5 bases short and J 1 base short, with 9 bases between. Germline values: CDR1 SQVTM, CDR2 ANQGSEA. The CDR3 consists of 12 residues. Here the CDR3 DNA reads TGCAGCGTTTTTAGCAGGTCCTACGAGCAGTACTTC. Amino acid sequence: CSVFSRSYEQYF.

In its sample, this clonotype was seen a few times. The chain joins TRBV28 to TRBJ2-1, with D hard to call. Germline assignment: CDR1 MDHEN and CDR2 SYDVKM. CDR3 length: 12 residues. The ends were cut back, 7 bases at V and 8 bases at J, with 12 bases in the middle. The CDR3 reads CASKPTRDEQFF. The CDR3 nucleotides read TGTGCCAGCAAACCCACTCGGGATGAGCAGTTCTTC.